This TCR beta chain was observed in a study of identical twins. The junction had 5 bases not matched to a gene; V was cut back by 6 bases and J by 1 base. Germline CDR1 reads LGHDT; CDR2 reads YNNKEL (reference sequence). The CDR3 is made up of 14 amino acids. As to this clonotype: Its specificity is not known.

Study-level findings and limits: The analysis was cross-sectional rather than longitudinal within donors.

MiXCR, run by TCRdb on the 5' RACE reads, gives a single entry per CDR3 protein. Among 1.5 million to 2 million distinct CDR3 sequences listed, more than 30% were seen once. Sequencing was performed on cord blood. The sequence derives from a newborn girl in good health. The J gene is TRBJ2-7, the V gene TRBV3-1, with 8 bases that match TRBD2. In nucleotides, the CDR3 is TGTGCCAGCAGGGAGACTAGCGAGTCCTACGAGCAGTACTTC. This sequence encodes CASRETSESYEQYF.